The sequence of this TCR beta chain was determined in a study of blood T cell repertoires in COVID-19. Generated by immunoSEQ multiplex PCR, the TCRdb table keeps only in-frame clones and is missing some. Here the sample spans a few hundred thousand clones, roughly nine tenths being singletons. The germline V gene encodes CDR1 KGHSH and CDR2 LQKENI. The V and J ends lost 2 bases and 5 bases, in that order; junction bases with no gene match: 8. This CDR3 comprises 15 residues. Which cohort a participant joined came from the clinical history participants gave. The sequence derives from a woman aged 25 to 45 who had recovered from COVID-19. Material for sequencing was PBMCs or T cells enriched from blood (not recorded which). The chain has TRBV18 and TRBJ1-2; 7 bases agree with TRBD1. The chain's CDR3 is CASSPGQEAIYGYTF. The DNA of the CDR3 is TGTGCCAGCTCACCAGGACAGGAGGCTATATATGGCTACACCTTC.